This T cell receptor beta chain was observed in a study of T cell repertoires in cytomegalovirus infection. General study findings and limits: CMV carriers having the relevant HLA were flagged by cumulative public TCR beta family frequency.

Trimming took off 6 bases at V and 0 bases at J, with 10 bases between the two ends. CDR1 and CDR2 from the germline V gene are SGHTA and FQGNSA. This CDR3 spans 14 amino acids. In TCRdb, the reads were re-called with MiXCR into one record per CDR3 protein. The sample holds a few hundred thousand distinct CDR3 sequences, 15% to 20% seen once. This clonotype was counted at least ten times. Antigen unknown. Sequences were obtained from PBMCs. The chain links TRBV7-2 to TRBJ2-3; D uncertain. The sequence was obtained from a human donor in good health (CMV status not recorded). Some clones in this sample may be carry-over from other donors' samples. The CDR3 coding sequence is TGTGCCAGCAGTCCGATGAGAAGCACAGATACGCAGTATTTT. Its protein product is CASSPMRSTDTQYF.